This TCR beta chain emerged from a study of tumor-infiltrating lymphocytes in primary liver carcinoma. Across the whole study: Resecting the tumor surgically was how the patients' primary liver carcinoma was treated. The study obtained roughly 3.65 to 8 million productive TCRbeta reads per sample, similar across tissue types. Study-level findings and limits: Top-250-clone fractions were significantly higher in tumors than in blood (p = 0.039).

TCR beta cDNA was reverse-transcribed from 400 to 500 ng of total RNA. The reaction used a constant-region primer and ProtoScript II reverse transcriptase. Libraries covering TCR beta were generated through three nested multiplex PCR rounds (using a slightly modified ARM-PCR). The first two PCR rounds used TRBV1-TRBV30 forward primers with a C-beta reverse primer, around 10 cycles each. MiXCR, applied by TCRdb to the multiplex PCR reads, yields one record per CDR3 protein. This table has approximately 340,000 distinct CDR3 sequences, less than 75% appearing once. Germline V gene lookup returns CDR1 MNHEY and CDR2 SVGEGT. The CDR3 contains 17 residues. Trimming cost V 0 bases and J 7 bases, with 19 bases left between them. This clonotype showed up many times. What it binds is unknown. Germline DNA was extracted alongside blood RNA, which was obtained from unsorted whole blood. Chronic HBV infection was present, with no prior treatment.

The source of this sequence is a man aged 35 to 55 with primary liver carcinoma and hepatitis B virus infection. The chain links TRBV6-2 or TRBV6-3 to TRBJ1-5, with D maybe TRBD1 (5 bases). Sequenced: peripheral blood. CDR3 protein: CASSYSMSRGLKQPQHF. CDR3 bases: TGTGCCAGCAGTTACTCGATGTCGAGGGGCTTAAAACAGCCCCAGCATTTT.